The clone carrying this T cell receptor beta chain was counted many times. The data belong to a study of T cells in Graves' hyperthyroidism and ophthalmopathy. Regions amplified from RNA transcripts were the TCR beta CDR3 regions. First-round RT-PCR targeting the TCR CDR3 was performed with the HTBI primer set. MiXCR was run by TCRdb on the multiplex PCR reads, yielding one entry per CDR3 protein. This sample has a few hundred thousand distinct CDR3 sequences; approximately 14% occur once, and the top ten carry around 7.3%. V lost 4 bases and J 1 base, leaving 4 bases between the germline ends. CDR3 length: 12 residues.

Sequencing used blood. The chain links TRBV12-3 or TRBV12-4 to TRBJ1-1; D uncertain. This TCR came from a woman aged 18 to 35 with Graves' hyperthyroidism. This CDR3 is CASSWGNTEAFF. In nucleotides, the CDR3 is TGTGCCAGCAGTTGGGGGAACACTGAAGCTTTCTTT.